This T cell receptor (beta chain) appears in the sequencing data of a study of PD-L1 blockade in urothelial cancer. Produced via immunoSEQ multiplex PCR; TCRdb's table is partial and in-frame only. The sample has around 130,000 clones, 84% seen once. Time point defined: pretreatment peripheral blood. Germline V gives CDR1 SGHRS, CDR2 YFSETQ. V dropped 5 bases and J dropped 3 bases, with 11 bases sitting between them. This CDR3 comprises 13 residues. Here the sequenced sample was PBMCs, taken around atezolizumab (anti-PD-L1) treatment. The clonotype comes from a man over 45 with urothelial cancer. V gene TRBV5-1 combines with J gene TRBJ1-1; possibly TRBD1 for D (6 bases). DNA of the CDR3: TGCGCCAGCAGTTGGCAGGGGCACACTGAAGCTTTCTTT. As protein: CASSWQGHTEAFF.